The sequence of this TCR beta chain was determined in a study of blood T cells in healthy people across ages. V lost 1 base, J lost 0 bases, and 5 bases lay in between. The germline CDR1 and CDR2 sequences are SGHTA and FQGNSA. CDR3 length: 14 residues. Study-level results: From one million sequenced T cells, diversity estimates were lower bounds. Per-million-T-cell TCR beta diversity fell roughly linearly with age.

Details on this clonotype: What it recognizes is unknown.

Then a second PCR, running about 6 to 12 cycles, was carried out with a sample-barcoded 5' primer and a J-beta primer mix. Researchers report that a template-switch adaptor with 12 random nucleotides tagged each cDNA molecule. TCRdb re-derived calls from the 5' RACE reads in MiXCR, one entry per CDR3 protein. The sample records 950,000 to 1,200,000 distinct CDR3 sequences, 35% to 40% being singletons. The TCR originated in a man aged 18 to 30 in good health. The specimen sequenced was blood. The genes are TRBV7-2 and TRBJ2-3; D unclear. This CDR3 is CASSLVHSTDTQYF. CDR3 DNA: TGTGCCAGCAGCTTAGTTCATAGCACAGATACGCAGTATTTT.